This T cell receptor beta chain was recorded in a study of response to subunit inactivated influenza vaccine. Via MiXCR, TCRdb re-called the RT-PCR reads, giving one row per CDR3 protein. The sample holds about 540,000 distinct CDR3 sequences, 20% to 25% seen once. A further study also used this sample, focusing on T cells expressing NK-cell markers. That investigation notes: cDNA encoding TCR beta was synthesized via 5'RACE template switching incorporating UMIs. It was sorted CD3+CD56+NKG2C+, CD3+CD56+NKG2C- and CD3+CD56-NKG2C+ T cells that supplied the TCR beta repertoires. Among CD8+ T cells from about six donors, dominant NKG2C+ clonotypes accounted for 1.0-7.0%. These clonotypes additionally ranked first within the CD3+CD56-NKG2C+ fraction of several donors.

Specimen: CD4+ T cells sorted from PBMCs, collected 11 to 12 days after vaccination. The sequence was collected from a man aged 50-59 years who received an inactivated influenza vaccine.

CDR3 sequence: CASSDSIRLALHF. The CDR3 bases are TGTGCCAGCAGTGACAGCATCCGCTTGGCCCTCCACTTT. The rearrangement joins TRBV6-1 to TRBJ1-6; D uncertain. The CDR3 sequence is 13 residues long. V was shortened by 3 bases and J by 14 bases, with 14 bases between the two germline ends. CDR1 and CDR2 from the germline V gene are MNHNS and SASEGT.